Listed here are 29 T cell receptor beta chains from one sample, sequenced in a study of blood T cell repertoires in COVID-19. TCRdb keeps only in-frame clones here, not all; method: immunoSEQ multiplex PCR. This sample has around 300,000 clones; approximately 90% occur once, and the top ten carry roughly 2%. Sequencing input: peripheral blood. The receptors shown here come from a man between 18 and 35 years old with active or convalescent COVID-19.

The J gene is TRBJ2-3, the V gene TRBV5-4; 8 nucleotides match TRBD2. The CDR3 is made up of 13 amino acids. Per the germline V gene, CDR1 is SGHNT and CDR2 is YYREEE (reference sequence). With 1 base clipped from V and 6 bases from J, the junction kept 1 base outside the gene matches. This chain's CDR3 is CASSLREGDTQYF. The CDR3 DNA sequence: TGTGCCAGCAGCTTGCGGGAGGGGGATACGCAGTATTTT.

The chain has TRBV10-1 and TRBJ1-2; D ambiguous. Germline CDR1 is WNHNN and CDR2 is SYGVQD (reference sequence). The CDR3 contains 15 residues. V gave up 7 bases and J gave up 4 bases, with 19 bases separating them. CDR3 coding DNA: TGCGCCAGCAAATTTCCCGGGTGGCAGATCTATGGCTACACCTTC. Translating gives CASKFPGWQIYGYTF.

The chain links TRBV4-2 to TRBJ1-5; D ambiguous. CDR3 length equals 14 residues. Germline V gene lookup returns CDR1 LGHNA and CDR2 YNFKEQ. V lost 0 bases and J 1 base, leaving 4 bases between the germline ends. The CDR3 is CASSQDRSNQPQHF. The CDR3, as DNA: TGTGCCAGCAGCCAAGATAGAAGCAATCAGCCCCAGCATTTT.

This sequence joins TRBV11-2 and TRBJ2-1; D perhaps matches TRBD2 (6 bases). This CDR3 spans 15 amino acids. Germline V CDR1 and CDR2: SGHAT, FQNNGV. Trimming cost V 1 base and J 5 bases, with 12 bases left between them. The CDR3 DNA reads TGTGCCAGCAGCTTAGCGTGGCTAGCGAACAATGAGCAGTTCTTC. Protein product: CASSLAWLANNEQFF.

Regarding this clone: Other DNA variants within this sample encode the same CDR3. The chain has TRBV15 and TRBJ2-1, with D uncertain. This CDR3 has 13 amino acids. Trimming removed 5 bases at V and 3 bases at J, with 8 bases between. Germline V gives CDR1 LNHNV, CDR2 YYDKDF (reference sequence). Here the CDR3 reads CATSGTVYNEQFF. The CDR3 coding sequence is TGTGCCACCAGCGGCACAGTCTACAATGAGCAGTTCTTC.

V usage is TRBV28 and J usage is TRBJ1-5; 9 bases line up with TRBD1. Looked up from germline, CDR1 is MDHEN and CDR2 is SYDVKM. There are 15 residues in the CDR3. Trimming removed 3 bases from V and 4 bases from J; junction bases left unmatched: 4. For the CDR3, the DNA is TGTGCCAGCAGTTTGGACAGGGGAGGGAATCAGCCCCAGCATTTT. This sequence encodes CASSLDRGGNQPQHF.

The CDR3 coding sequence is TGTGCCAGCAACCAGGGACAGGGCTTTAATCAGCCCCAGCATTTT. Protein sequence: CASNQGQGFNQPQHF. The chain is built from TRBV28 and TRBJ1-5, with 9 positions matching TRBD1. The CDR3 covers 15 residues. The V segment lost 7 bases and the J segment 4 bases; nucleotides outside the gene matches: 8. Germline V gene sequence: CDR1 MDHEN, CDR2 SYDVKM.

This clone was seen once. The DNA for the CDR3 is TGCAGCGTTGTCCTGCGGGGAACAGATACGCAGTATTTT. Protein sequence: CSVVLRGTDTQYF. The V and J genes are TRBV29-1 and TRBJ2-3; possibly TRBD2 for D (6 bases). The CDR3 covers 13 residues. Germline V CDR1 and CDR2: SQVTM, ANQGSEA. The V and J ends lost 4 bases and 3 bases respectively, with 11 bases between them.

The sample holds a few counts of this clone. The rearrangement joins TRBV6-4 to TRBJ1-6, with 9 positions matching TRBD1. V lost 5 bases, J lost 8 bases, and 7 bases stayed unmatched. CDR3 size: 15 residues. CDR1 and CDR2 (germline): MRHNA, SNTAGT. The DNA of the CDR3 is TGTGCCAGCAGTAGGTCCGGACAGGGGCATTCACCCCTCCACTTT. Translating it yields CASSRSGQGHSPLHF.

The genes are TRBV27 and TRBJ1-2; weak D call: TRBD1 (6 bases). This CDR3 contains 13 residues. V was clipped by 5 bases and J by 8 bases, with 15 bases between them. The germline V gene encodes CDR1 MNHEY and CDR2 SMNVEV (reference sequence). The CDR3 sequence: CASSGRGLWGYTF. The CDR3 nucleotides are TGTGCCAGCAGTGGCAGGGGTCTGTGGGGCTACACCTTC.

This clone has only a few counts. The CDR3 here is CASSQYRELGYLNGYTF. The CDR3 region has the DNA TGCGCCAGCAGCCAATATCGGGAGTTAGGGTACTTGAATGGCTACACCTTC. This chain connects TRBV4-3 to TRBJ1-2, with D unresolved. Germline lookup yields CDR1 LGHNA and CDR2 YSLEER. The CDR3 contains 17 residues. The V end lost 2 bases, the J end lost 6 bases, and 22 bases lay between the germline ends.

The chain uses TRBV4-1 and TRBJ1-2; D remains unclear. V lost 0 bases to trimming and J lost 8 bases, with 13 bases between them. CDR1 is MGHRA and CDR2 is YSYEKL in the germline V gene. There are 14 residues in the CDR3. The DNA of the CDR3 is TGCGCCAGCAGCCAAGATCAGCAGGCCTGGGGCTACACCTTC. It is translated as CASSQDQQAWGYTF.

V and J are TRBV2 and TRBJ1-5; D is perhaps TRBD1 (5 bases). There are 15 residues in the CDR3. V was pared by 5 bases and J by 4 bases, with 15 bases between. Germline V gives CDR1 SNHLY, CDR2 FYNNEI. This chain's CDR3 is CASSPWDQGNQPQHF. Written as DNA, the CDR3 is TGTGCCAGCAGTCCTTGGGATCAGGGAAATCAGCCCCAGCATTTT.

This CDR3 reads CASSEIAGAETQYF. The CDR3 DNA follows: TGTGCCAGCAGTGAAATTGCGGGGGCGGAGACCCAGTACTTC. The chain carries TRBV2 and TRBJ2-5; a weak D match, TRBD2 (7 bases). Germline assignment: CDR1 SNHLY and CDR2 FYNNEI. The CDR3 totals 14 residues. Trimming took off 2 bases at V and 5 bases at J, with 12 bases between the two ends.

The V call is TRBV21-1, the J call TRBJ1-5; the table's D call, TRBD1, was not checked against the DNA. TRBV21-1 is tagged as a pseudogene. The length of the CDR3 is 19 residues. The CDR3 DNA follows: TGTGCCAGCAGCAAAGAACTGGGGGCTTCGAGTCTTAGCAATCAGCCCCAGCATTTT. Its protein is CASSKELGASSLSNQPQHF.

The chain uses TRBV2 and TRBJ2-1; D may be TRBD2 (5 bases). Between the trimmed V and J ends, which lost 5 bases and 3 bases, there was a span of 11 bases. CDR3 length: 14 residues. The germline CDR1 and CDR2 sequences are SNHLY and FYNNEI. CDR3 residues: CASSPGLLYNEQFF. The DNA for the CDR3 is TGTGCCAGCAGTCCAGGACTTCTCTACAATGAGCAGTTCTTC. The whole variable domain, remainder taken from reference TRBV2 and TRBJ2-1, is EPEVTQTPSHQVTQMGQEVILRCVPISNHLYFYWYRQILGQKVEFLVSFYNNEISEKSEIFDDQFSVERPDGSNFTLKIRSTKLEDSAMYFCASSPGLLYNEQFFGPGTRLTVL.

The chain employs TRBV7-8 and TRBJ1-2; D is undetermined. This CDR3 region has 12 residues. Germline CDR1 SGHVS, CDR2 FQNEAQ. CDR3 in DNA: TGTATTGTGGTCGGTTCAAACTATGGCTACACCTTC. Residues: CIVVGSNYGYTF.

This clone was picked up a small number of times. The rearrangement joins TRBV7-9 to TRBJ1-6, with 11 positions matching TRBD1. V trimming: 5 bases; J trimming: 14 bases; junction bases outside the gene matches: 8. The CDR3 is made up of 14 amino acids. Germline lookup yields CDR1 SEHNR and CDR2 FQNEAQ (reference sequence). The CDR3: CASSTGTGGSSLHF. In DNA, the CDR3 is TGTGCCAGCAGCACCGGGACAGGGGGTTCGTCCCTCCACTTT. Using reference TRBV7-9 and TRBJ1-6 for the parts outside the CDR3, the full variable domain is DTGVSQNPRHKITKRGQNVTFRCDPISEHNRLYWYRQTLGQGPEFLTYFQNEAQLEKSRLLSDRFSAERPKGSFSTLEIQRTEQGDSAMYLCASSTGTGGSSLHFGNGTRLTVT.

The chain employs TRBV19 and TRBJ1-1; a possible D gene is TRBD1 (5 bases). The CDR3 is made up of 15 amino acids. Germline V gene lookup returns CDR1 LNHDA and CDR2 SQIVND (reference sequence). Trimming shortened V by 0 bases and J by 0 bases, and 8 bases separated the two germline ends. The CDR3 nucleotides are TGTGCCAGTAGTATAGACAGGGCTGTGAACACTGAAGCTTTCTTT. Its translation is CASSIDRAVNTEAFF.

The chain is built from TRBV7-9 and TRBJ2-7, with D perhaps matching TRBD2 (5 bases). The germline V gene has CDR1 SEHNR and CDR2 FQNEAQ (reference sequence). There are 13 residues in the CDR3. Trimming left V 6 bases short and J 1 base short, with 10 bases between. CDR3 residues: CASSVAGSYEQYF. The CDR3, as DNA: TGTGCCAGCAGTGTGGCGGGTTCCTACGAGCAGTACTTC.

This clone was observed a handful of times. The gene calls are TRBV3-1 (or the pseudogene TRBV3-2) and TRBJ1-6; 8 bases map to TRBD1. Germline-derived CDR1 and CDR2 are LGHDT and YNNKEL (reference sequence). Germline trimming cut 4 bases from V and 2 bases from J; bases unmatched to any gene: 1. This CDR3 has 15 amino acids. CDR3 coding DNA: TGTGCCAGCAGCCCGGGACAGGCCTATAATTCACCCCTCCACTTT. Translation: CASSPGQAYNSPLHF.

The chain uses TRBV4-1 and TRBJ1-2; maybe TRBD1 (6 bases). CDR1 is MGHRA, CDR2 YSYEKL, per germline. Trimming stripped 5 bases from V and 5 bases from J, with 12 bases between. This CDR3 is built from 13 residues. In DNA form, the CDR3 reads TGCGCCAGCAGCGTAACAGGGATTTATGGCTACACCTTC. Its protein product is CASSVTGIYGYTF.

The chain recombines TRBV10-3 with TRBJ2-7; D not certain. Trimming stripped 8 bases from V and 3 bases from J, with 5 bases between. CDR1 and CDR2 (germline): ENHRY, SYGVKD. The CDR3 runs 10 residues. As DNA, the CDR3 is TGTGCCATCTTTAGCTACGAGCAGTACTTC. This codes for CAIFSYEQYF.

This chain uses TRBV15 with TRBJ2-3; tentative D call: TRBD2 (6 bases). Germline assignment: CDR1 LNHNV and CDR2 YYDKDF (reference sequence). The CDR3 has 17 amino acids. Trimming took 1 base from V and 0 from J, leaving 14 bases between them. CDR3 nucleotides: TGTGCCACCAGCAGAGGCGATAGCGGATCTAGCACAGATACGCAGTATTTT. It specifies CATSRGDSGSSTDTQYF.

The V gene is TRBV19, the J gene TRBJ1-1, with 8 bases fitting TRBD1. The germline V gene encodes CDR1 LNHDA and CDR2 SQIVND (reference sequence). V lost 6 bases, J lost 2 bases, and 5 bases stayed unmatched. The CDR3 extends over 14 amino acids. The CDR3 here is CASSLGTGNTEAFF. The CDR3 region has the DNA TGTGCCAGTAGCCTAGGGACAGGCAACACTGAAGCTTTCTTT.

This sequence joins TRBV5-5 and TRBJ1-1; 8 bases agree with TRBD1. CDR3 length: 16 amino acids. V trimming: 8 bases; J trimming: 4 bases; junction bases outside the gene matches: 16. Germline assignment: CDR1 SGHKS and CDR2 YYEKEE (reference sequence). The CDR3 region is CASATLGQGLGTEAFF. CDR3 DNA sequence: TGTGCCAGTGCGACACTAGGACAGGGCCTGGGCACTGAAGCTTTCTTT. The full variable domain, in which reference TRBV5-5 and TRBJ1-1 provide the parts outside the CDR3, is DAGVTQSPTHLIKTRGQQVTLRCSPISGHKSVSWYQQVLGQGPQFIFQYYEKEERGRGNFPDRFSARQFPNYSSELNVNALLLGDSALYLCASATLGQGLGTEAFFGQGTRLTVV.

CDR3 DNA: TGCAGCGACAGGGCCTCCGGGAGGGAGACCCAGTACTTC. Translated: CSDRASGRETQYF. This sequence joins TRBV29-1 and TRBJ2-5; TRBD2 might be the D (7 bases). Trimming pared 7 bases from V and 5 bases from J, leaving 17 bases between. The CDR3 totals 13 residues. From germline, CDR1 is SQVTM and CDR2 ANQGSEA.

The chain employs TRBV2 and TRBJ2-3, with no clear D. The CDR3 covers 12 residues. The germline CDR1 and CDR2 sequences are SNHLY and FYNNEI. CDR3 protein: CALRLSTDTQYF. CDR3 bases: TGTGCACTCCGCCTAAGCACAGATACGCAGTATTTT. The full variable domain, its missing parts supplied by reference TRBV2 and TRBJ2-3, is EPEVTQTPSHQVTQMGQEVILRCVPISNHLYFYWYRQILGQKVEFLVSFYNNEISEKSEIFDDQFSVERPDGSNFTLKIRSTKLEDSAMYFCALRLSTDTQYFGPGTRLTVL.

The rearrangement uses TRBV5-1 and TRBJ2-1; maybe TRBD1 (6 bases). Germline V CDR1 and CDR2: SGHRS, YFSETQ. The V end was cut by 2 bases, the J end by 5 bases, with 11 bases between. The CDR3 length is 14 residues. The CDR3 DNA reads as TGCGCCAGCAGCTTAGGGGACAAGCACAATGAGCAGTTCTTC. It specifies CASSLGDKHNEQFF.